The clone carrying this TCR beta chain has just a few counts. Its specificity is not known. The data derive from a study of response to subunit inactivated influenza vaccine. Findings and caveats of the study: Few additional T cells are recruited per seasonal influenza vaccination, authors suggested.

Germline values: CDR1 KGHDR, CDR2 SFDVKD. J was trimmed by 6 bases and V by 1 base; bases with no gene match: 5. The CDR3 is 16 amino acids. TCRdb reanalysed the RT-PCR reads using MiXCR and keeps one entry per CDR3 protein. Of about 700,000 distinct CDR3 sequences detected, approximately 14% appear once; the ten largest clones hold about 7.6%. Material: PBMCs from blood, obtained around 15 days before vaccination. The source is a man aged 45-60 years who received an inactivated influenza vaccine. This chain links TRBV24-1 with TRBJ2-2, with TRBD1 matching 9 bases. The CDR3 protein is CATSDFLTGGAGELFF. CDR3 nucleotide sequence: TGTGCCACCAGTGATTTCTTGACAGGGGGAGCCGGGGAGCTGTTTTTT.